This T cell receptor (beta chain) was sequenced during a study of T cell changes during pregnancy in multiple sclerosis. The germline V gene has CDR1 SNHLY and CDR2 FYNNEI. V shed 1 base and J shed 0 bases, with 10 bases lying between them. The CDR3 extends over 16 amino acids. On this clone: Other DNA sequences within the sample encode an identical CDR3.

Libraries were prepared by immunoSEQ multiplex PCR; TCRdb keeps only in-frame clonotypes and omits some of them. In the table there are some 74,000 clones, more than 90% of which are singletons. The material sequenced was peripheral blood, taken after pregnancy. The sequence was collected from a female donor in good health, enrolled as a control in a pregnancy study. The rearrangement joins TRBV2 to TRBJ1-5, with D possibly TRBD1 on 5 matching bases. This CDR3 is CASSEGGGYSNQPQHF. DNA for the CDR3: TGTGCCAGCAGTGAAGGGGGGGGTTATAGCAATCAGCCCCAGCATTTT.